This T cell receptor (beta chain) was obtained from a study of cytomegalovirus exposure and HLA in healthy donors. Trimming removed 5 bases at V and 13 bases at J, with 15 bases between. Germline V lookup: CDR1 SNHLY, CDR2 FYNNEI. The CDR3 has 13 residues. Clones were read by immunoSEQ multiplex PCR, and TCRdb kept only the in-frame ones, dropping some. The sample holds 250,000 to 400,000 clones, roughly nine tenths seen once. This TCR was sampled from a woman younger than 45 in good health and CMV-seropositive. Sequencing used PBMCs. The rearrangement uses TRBV2 and TRBJ2-6; D could derive from TRBD1 or TRBD2 (5 bases each). CDR3 protein: CASSNLGETVLTF. In DNA form, the CDR3 reads TGTGCCAGCAGTAATTTGGGGGAGACGGTCCTGACTTTC.